Below are 5 T cell receptor beta chains sequenced from a single sample in a study of somatic mutations in cytotoxic T cells in rheumatoid arthritis (TCRdb year 2017). The library was made by the immunoSEQ multiplex PCR assay. TCRdb limited this immuneACCESS table to in-frame rearrangements with V and J called. A share of clones is missing; checked studies link under half to unresolved V genes, and the rest is unexplained. The sample table holds over 15,000 clones, of which about 80% were seen once. The top ten clones comprise under 5.5% of the sample. Sequenced material: CD8+ T cells sorted from blood. The source of these receptors is an adult with rheumatoid arthritis.

This sequence joins TRBV7-6 and TRBJ2-3; tentatively, D is TRBD1 (6 bases). CDR3 length: 15 residues. The V end lost 4 bases, the J end lost 2 bases, and 13 bases lay between the germline ends. The germline V gene has CDR1 SGHVS and CDR2 FNYEAQ. In DNA form, the CDR3 reads TGTGCCAGCAGCTACTATCGGGGACACACAGATACGCAGTATTTT. Protein product: CASSYYRGHTDTQYF.

CDR3 sequence reads: CASTSKGTTEAFF. For the CDR3, the DNA is TGTGCCAGCACTAGTAAGGGGACCACTGAAGCTTTCTTT. The rearrangement links TRBV6-4 to TRBJ1-1, with TRBD1 as a possible D gene (5 bases). Germline V lookup: CDR1 MRHNA, CDR2 SNTAGT. The CDR3 length is 13 residues. Trimming took off 7 bases at V and 4 bases at J, with 13 bases between the two ends.

The genes are TRBV7-3 and TRBJ2-1, with 8 bases identical to TRBD2. Germline V gene data show CDR1 as SGHTA and CDR2 as FQGTGA. The CDR3 is 15 amino acids. The V and J ends lost 5 bases and 4 bases, in that order; junction bases with no gene match: 7. The CDR3 here is CASSLGGASYNEQFF. The CDR3 DNA sequence: TGTGCCAGCAGCCTCGGGGGGGCGAGTTACAATGAGCAGTTCTTC.

The chain has TRBV2 and TRBJ2-7; D remains unclear. The germline V gene has CDR1 SNHLY and CDR2 FYNNEI. V gave up 5 bases and J gave up 1 base, with 3 bases separating them. This CDR3 has 11 amino acids. The CDR3 DNA reads as TGTGCCAGCAGTCCTTCCTACGAGCAGTACTTC. Translation gives CASSPSYEQYF.

The chain joins TRBV30 to TRBJ1-2, with TRBD1 matching 8 bases. Germline CDR1 GTSNPN, CDR2 SVGIG (reference sequence). V trimming: 0 bases; J trimming: 7 bases; junction bases outside the gene matches: 4. CDR3 length equals 13 residues. CDR3 DNA: TGTGCCTGGAGTGTCGGAGACAGGGGTGGCTACACCTTC. Encoded protein: CAWSVGDRGGYTF.